This T cell receptor (beta chain) was sequenced during a study of post-analysis software for immune sequencing data. Findings and limits, study-wide: The normalized Chao1 diversity of multiple sclerosis patients was significantly lower than that of controls. There were about five TRBV segments more frequent in patients than controls, and TRBV5-6, TRBV5-1 and TRBV20-1 were among them. With F measure, samples from one preparation batch clustered together strongly.

This CDR3 region has 17 residues. Germline CDR1 and CDR2: MNHEY and SVGAGI. Each TCR beta cDNA library carried unique molecular identifiers. The yield from about 1 to 10 million T cells was about 500,000 cDNA molecules in total. TCRdb re-called the PCR reads with MiXCR, one entry per CDR3 protein. This table holds under 900,000 distinct CDR3 sequences, under 70% found once. As regards this clonotype: Its antigen is currently unknown.

This sequence was found in a girl aged 10 to 17 with multiple sclerosis. Sequencing was done on a sample of blood. The V gene is TRBV6-5, the J gene TRBJ2-5, with 15 positions matching TRBD2. Matching the DNA end better, TRBJ2-7 makes the J call doubtful. The chain's CDR3 is CASSSPGLAGGAHEQYF. CDR3 DNA: TGTGCCAGCAGTTCTCCGGGACTAGCGGGGGGTGCCCACGAGCAGTACTTC.